This T cell receptor beta chain is drawn from a study of T cell repertoires in cytomegalovirus infection (dated by TCRdb to about 2019). Background on the whole study: Peptide stimulations targeted recently identified HLA-C-restricted CMV epitopes, whose presentation resists viral immunomodulation, together with well-studied HLA-B-restricted epitopes. Because public TCR beta signatures pointed to carriage of CMV infection together with the matching HLA type, the HLA type of each donor mattered for the analysis. Broad study findings and their caveats: The ex vivo response was dominated by HLA-C-restricted CMV-specific TCR beta clonotypes, and the single most frequent clonotype in two of eight donors was supplied by these HLA-C-restricted clonotypes. Cumulative frequency of public TCR beta family members discriminated carriers of CMV infection plus the relevant HLA type in this cohort and an independent roughly 320-donor cohort.

Sequencing was carried out with an Illumina HiSeq 1500. TCRdb passed the public sequencing reads through fastp at Q25 and MiXCR, retaining productive beta sequences. Every CDR3 protein is listed once, alongside the most common genes and DNA of its rows. The sample table shows about 830,000 distinct CDR3 sequences, and about 33% are seen once. Clones ranked in the top ten supply under 15% of the sample. The meaning of the sample's treatment or condition label: in vitro stimulation with specific CMV peptide epitopes to enrich CMV-specific T cells. The germline V gene encodes CDR1 SGHVS and CDR2 FNYEAQ. Including cysteine and phenylalanine, the CDR3 has 19 amino acids. The sequence is cut down to CDR3 DNA, 57 bases in frame from base 1. Ends trimmed: V by 3 bases, J by 0 bases; bases unmatched to a gene: 12. For this clonotype: What antigen it recognizes has not been identified. No base quality values were provided; no much bigger clone lies one nucleotide off.

This clonotype was obtained from a human donor in good health (CMV status not recorded). Some clones in this sample may be carry-over from other donors' samples. The sequence links TRBV7-6 to TRBJ1-3; TRBD1 matches 9 bases in the middle. This specimen was cultured CD8+ T cells from PBMCs, taken from culture after CMV antigen stimulation. The sequenced DNA: TGTGCCAGCAGCTTCCGCCGGGACAGGGCCGAATCCTCTGGAAACACCATATATTTT. It translates to CASSFRRDRAESSGNTIYF.